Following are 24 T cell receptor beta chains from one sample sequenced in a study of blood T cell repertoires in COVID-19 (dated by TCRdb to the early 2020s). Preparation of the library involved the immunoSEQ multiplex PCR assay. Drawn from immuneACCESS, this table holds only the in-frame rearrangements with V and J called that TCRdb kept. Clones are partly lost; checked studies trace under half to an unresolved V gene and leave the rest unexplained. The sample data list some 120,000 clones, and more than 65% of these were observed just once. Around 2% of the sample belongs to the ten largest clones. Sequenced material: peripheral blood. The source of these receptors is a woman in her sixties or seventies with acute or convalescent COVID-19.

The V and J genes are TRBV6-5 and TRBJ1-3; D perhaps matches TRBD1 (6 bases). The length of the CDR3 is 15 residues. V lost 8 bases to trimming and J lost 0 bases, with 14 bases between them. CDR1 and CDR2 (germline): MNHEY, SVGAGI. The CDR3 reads CASAWTANSGNTIYF. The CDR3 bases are TGTGCCAGCGCCTGGACAGCCAACTCTGGAAACACCATATATTTT.

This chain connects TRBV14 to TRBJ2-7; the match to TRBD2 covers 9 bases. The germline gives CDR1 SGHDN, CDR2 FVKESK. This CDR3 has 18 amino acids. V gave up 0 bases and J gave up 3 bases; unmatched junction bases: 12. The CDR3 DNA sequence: TGTGCCAGCAGCCAAGATTCCCCGTGGGCTAGCGGGATCTACGAGCAGTACTTC. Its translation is CASSQDSPWASGIYEQYF. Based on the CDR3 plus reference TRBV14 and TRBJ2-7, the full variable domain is EAGVTQFPSHSVIEKGQTVTLRCDPISGHDNLYWYRRVMGKEIKFLLHFVKESKQDESGMPNNRFLAERTGGTYSTLKVQPAELEDSGVYFCASSQDSPWASGIYEQYFGPGTRLTVT.

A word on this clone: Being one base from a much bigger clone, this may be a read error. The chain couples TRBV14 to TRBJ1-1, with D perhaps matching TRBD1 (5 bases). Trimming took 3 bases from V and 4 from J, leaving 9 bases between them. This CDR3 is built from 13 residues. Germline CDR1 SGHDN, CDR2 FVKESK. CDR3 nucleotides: TGTGCCAGCAGCCACGGGGGGGGCACTGAAGCTTTCTTT. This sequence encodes CASSHGGGTEAFF.

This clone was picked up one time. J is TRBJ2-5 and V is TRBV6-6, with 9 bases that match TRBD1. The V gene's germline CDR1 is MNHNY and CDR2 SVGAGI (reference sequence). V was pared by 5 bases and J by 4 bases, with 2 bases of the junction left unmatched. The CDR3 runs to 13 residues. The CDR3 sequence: CASSPDRGETQYF. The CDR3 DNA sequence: TGTGCCAGCAGTCCGGACAGGGGAGAGACCCAGTACTTC.

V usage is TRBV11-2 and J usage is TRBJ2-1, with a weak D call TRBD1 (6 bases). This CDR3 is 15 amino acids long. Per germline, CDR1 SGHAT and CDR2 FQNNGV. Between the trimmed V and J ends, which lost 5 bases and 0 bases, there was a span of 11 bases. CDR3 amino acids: CASSAGGSSYNEQFF. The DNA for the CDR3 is TGTGCCAGCAGCGCTGGGGGCAGCTCCTACAATGAGCAGTTCTTC.

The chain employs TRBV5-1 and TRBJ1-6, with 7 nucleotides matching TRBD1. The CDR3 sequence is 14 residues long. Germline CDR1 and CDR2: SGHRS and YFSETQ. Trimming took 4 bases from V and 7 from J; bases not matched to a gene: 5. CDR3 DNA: TGCGCCAGCAGCCTGACAGGGCTGAATTCACCCCTCCACTTT. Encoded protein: CASSLTGLNSPLHF.

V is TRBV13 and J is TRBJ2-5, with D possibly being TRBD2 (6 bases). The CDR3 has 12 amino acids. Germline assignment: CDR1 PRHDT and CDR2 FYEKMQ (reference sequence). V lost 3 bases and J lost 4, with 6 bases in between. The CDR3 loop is CASSLEGETQYF. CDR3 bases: TGTGCCAGCAGCTTGGAGGGAGAGACCCAGTACTTC.

DNA for the CDR3: TGTGCCAGCAGTTACCGGGACAGGGGAACCTACAATGAGCAGTTCTTC. It codes for CASSYRDRGTYNEQFF. The chain couples TRBV6-6 to TRBJ2-1, with TRBD1 identical over 10 bases. This CDR3 is built from 16 residues. V lost 2 bases to trimming and J lost 2 bases; unmatched junction nucleotides: 3. Germline V gives CDR1 MNHNY, CDR2 SVGAGI (reference sequence).

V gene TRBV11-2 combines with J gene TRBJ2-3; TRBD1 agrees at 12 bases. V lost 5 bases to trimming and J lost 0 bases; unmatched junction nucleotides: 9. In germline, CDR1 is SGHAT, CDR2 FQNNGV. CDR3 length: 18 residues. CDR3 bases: TGTGCCAGCAGCCCCGGGGACAGGGGGCCGTATAGCACAGATACGCAGTATTTT. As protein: CASSPGDRGPYSTDTQYF.

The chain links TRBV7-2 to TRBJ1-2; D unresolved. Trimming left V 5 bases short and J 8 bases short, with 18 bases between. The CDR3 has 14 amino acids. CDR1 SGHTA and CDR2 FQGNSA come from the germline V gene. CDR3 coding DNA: TGTGCCAGCAGCCCTAGAGGGAGCGCCCGGGGCTACACCTTC. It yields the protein CASSPRGSARGYTF.

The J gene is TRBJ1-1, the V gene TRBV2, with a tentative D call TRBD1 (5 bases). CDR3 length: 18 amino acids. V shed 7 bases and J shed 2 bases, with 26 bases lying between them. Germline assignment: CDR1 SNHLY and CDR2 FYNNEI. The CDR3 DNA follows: TGTGCCAGCATTATACCCCGGGGGAGGGGTGTTGGAAACACTGAAGCTTTCTTT. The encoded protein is CASIIPRGRGVGNTEAFF.

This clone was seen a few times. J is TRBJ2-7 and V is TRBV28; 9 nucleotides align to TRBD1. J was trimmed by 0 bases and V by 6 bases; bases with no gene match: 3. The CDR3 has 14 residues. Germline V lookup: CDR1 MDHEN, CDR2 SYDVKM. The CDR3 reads CASRRGQGSYEQYF. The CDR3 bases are TGTGCCAGCAGGCGGGGACAGGGCTCCTACGAGCAGTACTTC.

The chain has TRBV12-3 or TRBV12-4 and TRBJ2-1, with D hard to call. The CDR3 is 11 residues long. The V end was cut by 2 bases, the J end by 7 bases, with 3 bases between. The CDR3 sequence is CASSLRNEQFF. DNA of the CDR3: TGTGCCAGCAGTTTACGGAATGAGCAGTTCTTC.

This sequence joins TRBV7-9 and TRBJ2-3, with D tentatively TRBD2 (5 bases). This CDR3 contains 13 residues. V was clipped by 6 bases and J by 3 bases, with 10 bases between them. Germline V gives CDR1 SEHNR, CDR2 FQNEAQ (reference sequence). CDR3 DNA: TGTGCCAGCAGGCCCCCGGGGACAGATACGCAGTATTTT. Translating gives CASRPPGTDTQYF.

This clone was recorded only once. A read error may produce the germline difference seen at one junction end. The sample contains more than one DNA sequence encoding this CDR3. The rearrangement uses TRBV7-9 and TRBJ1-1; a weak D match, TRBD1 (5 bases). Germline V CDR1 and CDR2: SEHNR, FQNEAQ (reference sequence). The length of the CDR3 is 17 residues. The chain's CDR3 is CASSLGSGHTLRTEAFF. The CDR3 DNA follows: TGCGCCAGCAGCTTAGGTTCAGGGCATACTTTGAGGACTGAAGCTTTCTTT. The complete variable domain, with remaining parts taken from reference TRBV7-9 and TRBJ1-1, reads DTGVSQNPRHKITKRGQNVTFRCDPISEHNRLYWYRQTLGQGPEFLTYFQNEAQLEKSRLLSDRFSAERPKGSFSTLEIQRTEQGDSAMYLCASSLGSGHTLRTEAFFGQGTRLTVV.

Here the CDR3 reads CASSITQGAPYEQYF. The CDR3 DNA reads as TGTGCCAGTAGTATAACACAGGGGGCCCCCTACGAGCAGTACTTC. J is TRBJ2-7 and V is TRBV19; TRBD1 aligns across 9 bases. The length of the CDR3 is 15 residues. V dropped 2 bases and J dropped 2; count of bases not matched to a gene: 4. From germline, CDR1 is LNHDA and CDR2 SQIVND (reference sequence).

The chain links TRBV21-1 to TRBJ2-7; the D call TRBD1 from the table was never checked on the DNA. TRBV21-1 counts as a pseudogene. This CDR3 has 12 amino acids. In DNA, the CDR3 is TGTGCCAGCAGCAAATTTTCGCGGACAGATGGCTTC. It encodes CASSKFSRTDGF.

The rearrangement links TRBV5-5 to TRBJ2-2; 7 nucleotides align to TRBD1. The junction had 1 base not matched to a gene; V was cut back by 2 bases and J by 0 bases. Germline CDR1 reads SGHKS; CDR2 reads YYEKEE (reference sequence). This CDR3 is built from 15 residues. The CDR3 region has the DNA TGTGCCAGCAGCTTAGGGACAGCGAACACCGGGGAGCTGTTTTTT. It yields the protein CASSLGTANTGELFF.

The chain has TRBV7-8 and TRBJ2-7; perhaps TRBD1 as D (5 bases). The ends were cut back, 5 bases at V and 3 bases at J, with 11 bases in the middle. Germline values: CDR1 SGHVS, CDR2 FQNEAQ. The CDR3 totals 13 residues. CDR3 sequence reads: CASSPDSLYEQYF. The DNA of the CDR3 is TGTGCCAGCAGCCCCGACAGTCTCTACGAGCAGTACTTC.

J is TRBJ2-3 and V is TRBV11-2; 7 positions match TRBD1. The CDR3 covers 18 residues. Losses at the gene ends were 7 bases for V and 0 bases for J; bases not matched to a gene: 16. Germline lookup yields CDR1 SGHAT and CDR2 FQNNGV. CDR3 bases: TGTGCCAGCATATTAGAGGGGGCAGGCTACCTAAGCACAGATACGCAGTATTTT. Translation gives CASILEGAGYLSTDTQYF.

In DNA form, the CDR3 reads TGCGCCAGCAGTGTCAGGGAGGCTGAGCAGTTCTTC. It codes for CASSVREAEQFF. V gene TRBV10-2 combines with J gene TRBJ2-1, with D perhaps matching TRBD2 (6 bases). Germline V CDR1 and CDR2: WSHSY, SAAADI. The V gene lost 4 bases and the J gene lost 9 bases, with 10 bases spanning the gap. The CDR3 totals 12 residues.

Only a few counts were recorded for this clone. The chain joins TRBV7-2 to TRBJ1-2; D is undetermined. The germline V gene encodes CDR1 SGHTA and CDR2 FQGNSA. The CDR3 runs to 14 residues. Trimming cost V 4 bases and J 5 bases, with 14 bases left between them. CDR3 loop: CASSSTGGLYGYTF. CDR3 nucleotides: TGTGCCAGCAGCTCTACGGGAGGGTTATATGGCTACACCTTC.

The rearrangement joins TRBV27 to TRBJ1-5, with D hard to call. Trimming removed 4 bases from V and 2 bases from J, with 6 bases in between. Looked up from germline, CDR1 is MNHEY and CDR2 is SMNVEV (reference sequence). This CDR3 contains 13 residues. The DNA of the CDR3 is TGTGCCAGCAGTTCGGTCGGCAATCAGCCCCAGCATTTT. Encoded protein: CASSSVGNQPQHF.

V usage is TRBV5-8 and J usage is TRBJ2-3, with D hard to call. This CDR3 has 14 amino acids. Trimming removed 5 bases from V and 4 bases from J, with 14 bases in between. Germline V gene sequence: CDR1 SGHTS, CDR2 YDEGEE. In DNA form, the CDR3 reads TGTGCCAGCAGTGGCAGACGTCGGGCAGATACGCAGTATTTT. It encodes CASSGRRRADTQYF.